Below, 17 T cell receptor beta chains from the same sample are listed, as sequenced in a study of blood T cell repertoires in COVID-19. The repertoire was sequenced with immunoSEQ multiplex PCR; TCRdb's copy has only in-frame clones and lacks some. The repertoire holds 300,000 to 400,000 clones, approximately 91% seen once, with approximately 5% in the top ten. Source material: PBMCs or T cells enriched from blood (not recorded which). These receptors originate from a man aged 55 to 70 who had recovered from COVID-19.

V is TRBV2 and J is TRBJ2-7, with TRBD1 matching over 10 bases. The CDR3 extends over 15 amino acids. Germline values: CDR1 SNHLY, CDR2 FYNNEI. The trim removed 5 bases at V and 2 bases at J, leaving 6 bases unmatched. For the CDR3, the DNA is TGTGCCAGCAGTACCGGGACAGGGGCCCCCTACGAGCAGTACTTC. Its translation: CASSTGTGAPYEQYF.

The CDR3 nucleotides are TGTGCCAGCAGCTTGGAATTTTGGGACAGAAGGAATCAGCCCCAGCATTTT. Amino acids: CASSLEFWDRRNQPQHF. The chain has TRBV5-8 and TRBJ1-5; TRBD1 matches 7 bases. Trimming removed 0 bases from V and 4 bases from J; junction bases left unmatched: 10. The CDR3 has 17 residues. From germline, CDR1 is SGHTS and CDR2 YDEGEE.

The chain recombines TRBV6-6 with TRBJ1-5, with 8 bases aligning to TRBD1. CDR1 is MNHNY, CDR2 SVGAGI, per germline (reference sequence). The ends lost 5 bases at V and 0 bases at J; junction bases unmatched: 9. The CDR3 runs 17 residues. The DNA of the CDR3 is TGTGCCAGCAGTCGACTCCGGGACAGGATTAGCAATCAGCCCCAGCATTTT. It encodes CASSRLRDRISNQPQHF.

This chain links TRBV29-1 with TRBJ2-5; 8 positions match TRBD1. The CDR3 consists of 11 residues. Trimming at V came to 6 bases and at J to 5 bases, leaving 2 bases not matched to a gene. From germline, CDR1 is SQVTM and CDR2 ANQGSEA. CDR3 in DNA: TGCAGCGTCACAGGGGGGGAGACCCAGTACTTC. It specifies CSVTGGETQYF.

This chain uses TRBV11-2 with TRBJ2-3; D is undetermined. CDR1 and CDR2 from the germline V gene are SGHAT and FQNNGV. Trimming took 5 bases from V and 5 from J, leaving 14 bases between them. CDR3 length equals 14 residues. CDR3 region: CASSNPRSGDTQYF. The CDR3 nucleotides are TGTGCCAGCAGCAATCCGAGGTCCGGAGATACGCAGTATTTT.

The chain employs TRBV19 and TRBJ2-1; the match to TRBD2 covers 11 bases. V was pared by 1 base and J by 9 bases, with 5 bases of the junction left unmatched. The CDR3 totals 15 residues. Germline V gene lookup returns CDR1 LNHDA and CDR2 SQIVND (reference sequence). The CDR3 nucleotides are TGTGCCAGTAGTATAGCACAACTAGCGGGAGCTGAGCAGTTCTTC. This codes for CASSIAQLAGAEQFF.

The chain joins TRBV28 to TRBJ2-2, with D uncertain. The V end lost 2 bases, the J end lost 1 base, and 2 bases lay between the germline ends. Germline V lookup: CDR1 MDHEN, CDR2 SYDVKM. The CDR3 runs 13 residues. The CDR3 sequence: CASSLQNTGELFF. CDR3 nucleotides: TGTGCCAGCAGTTTACAGAACACCGGGGAGCTGTTTTTT.

The chain is built from TRBV28 and TRBJ2-7, with D possibly TRBD2 on 5 matching bases. Per germline, CDR1 MDHEN and CDR2 SYDVKM. Between the trimmed V and J ends, which lost 6 bases and 2 bases, there was a span of 20 bases. The CDR3 covers 16 residues. The CDR3 DNA follows: TGTGCCAGCAGCACCGCGGAGTTAGCGAACGCCTACGAGCAGTACTTC. It encodes CASSTAELANAYEQYF.

The gene calls are TRBV19 and TRBJ1-2; 9 nucleotides line up with TRBD1. CDR1 and CDR2 (germline): LNHDA, SQIVND (reference sequence). The CDR3 is 13 amino acids. V shed 10 bases and J 6 bases; nucleotides not matched to a gene: 9. CDR3 region: CATRDRERDGYTF. The CDR3 coding sequence is TGTGCCACCCGGGACAGGGAAAGGGATGGCTACACCTTC. Full variable domain (remainder filled in from reference TRBV19 and TRBJ1-2): DGGITQSPKYLFRKEGQNVTLSCEQNLNHDAMYWYRQDPGQGLRLIYYSQIVNDFQKGDIAEGYSVSREKKESFPLTVTSAQKNPTAFYLCATRDRERDGYTFGSGTRLTVV.

The chain employs TRBV25-1 and TRBJ2-3; 13 bases are shared with TRBD2. J was trimmed by 6 bases and V by 6 bases; bases with no gene match: 12. The germline CDR1 and CDR2 sequences are MGHDK and SYGVNS. This CDR3 region has 17 residues. The CDR3 here is CASRGWTSGRLADTQYF. The DNA for the CDR3 is TGTGCCAGCAGGGGTTGGACTAGCGGGAGACTGGCGGATACGCAGTATTTT.

The rearrangement links TRBV6-5 to TRBJ2-7; 10 bases are shared with TRBD2. Germline CDR1 MNHEY, CDR2 SVGAGI. CDR3 size: 15 residues. With V trimmed by 3 bases and J by 3 bases, 5 bases remained unmatched. The CDR3 reads CASSYRPSGSYEQYF. The DNA for the CDR3 is TGTGCCAGCAGTTATAGGCCTAGCGGGAGCTACGAGCAGTACTTC.

The chain links TRBV28 to TRBJ1-2; D ambiguous. Germline V gene lookup returns CDR1 MDHEN and CDR2 SYDVKM. V was cut by 3 bases and J by 7 bases, with 12 bases left in between. The CDR3 spans 13 residues. The CDR3 spells CASSFLRGIGYTF. In nucleotides, the CDR3 is TGTGCCAGCAGTTTTTTGCGGGGAATTGGCTACACCTTC.

In this sample, this clone turned up once. The V call is TRBV5-1, the J call TRBJ2-2; D is possibly TRBD1 (6 bases). CDR3 length: 14 amino acids. The V and J ends lost 3 bases and 1 base respectively, with 7 bases between them. CDR1 is SGHRS and CDR2 is YFSETQ in the germline V gene. In DNA form, the CDR3 reads TGCGCCAGCAGCTGGACAGTGAACACCGGGGAGCTGTTTTTT. The encoded protein is CASSWTVNTGELFF.

The rearrangement uses TRBV4-3 and TRBJ1-5; no reliable D call. V was shortened by 0 bases and J by 2 bases, with 8 bases between the two germline ends. The CDR3 is 15 residues long. Looked up from germline, CDR1 is LGHNA and CDR2 is YSLEER. The CDR3 bases are TGCGCCAGCAGCCAAGATTACGGGGGCAATCAGCCCCAGCATTTT. It specifies CASSQDYGGNQPQHF.

The chain has TRBV11-3 and TRBJ2-7; 8 nucleotides match TRBD1. From germline, CDR1 is SGHNT and CDR2 YENEEA. The CDR3 sequence is 13 residues long. The junction had 4 bases not matched to a gene; V was cut back by 3 bases and J by 6 bases. CDR3 sequence: CASSLETGGEQYF. The CDR3 DNA reads TGTGCCAGCAGCTTGGAAACAGGGGGCGAGCAGTACTTC.

The chain joins TRBV5-1 to TRBJ1-4; 8 positions agree with TRBD1. Germline lookup yields CDR1 SGHRS and CDR2 YFSETQ. V was clipped by 4 bases and J by 7 bases; unmatched bases: 9. CDR3 length: 15 residues. The CDR3 DNA reads TGCGCCAGCAGCACCCCAGGGGGCGTCGGTGAAAAACTGTTTTTT. It is translated as CASSTPGGVGEKLFF.

The chain carries TRBV3-1 (or the pseudogene TRBV3-2) and TRBJ2-2; D gene uncertain. CDR1 LGHDT and CDR2 YNNKEL come from the germline V gene (reference sequence). The CDR3 runs to 11 residues. The ends were cut back, 8 bases at V and 6 bases at J, with 7 bases in the middle. The CDR3 DNA is TGTGCCAGCGCAGGCCCCGGGGAGCTGTTTTTT. Amino acids: CASAGPGELFF.